Each of the 4 T cell receptor beta chains below was sequenced from the same sample in a study of blood T cell repertoires in COVID-19. Assay: immunoSEQ multiplex PCR; the TCRdb copy retains only in-frame clones and omits some. This table holds roughly 340,000 clones, almost 90% found once. The sequenced sample was peripheral blood. All receptors come from a woman aged 70-85 years with COVID-19, enrolled during active disease.

The V and J genes are TRBV6-5 and TRBJ1-2; 7 bases map to TRBD1. CDR1 and CDR2 from the germline V gene are MNHEY and SVGAGI. The CDR3 is made up of 14 amino acids. After removal of 4 bases from V and 4 bases from J, the junction contained 6 bases not matched to a gene. The CDR3, as DNA: TGTGCCAGCAGTTTGACAGGGAGGACCTATGGCTACACCTTC. Translating it yields CASSLTGRTYGYTF.

This rearrangement joins TRBV21-1 to TRBJ1-2; TRBD1, as called in the table, went unchecked against the DNA. TRBV21-1 is described as a pseudogene. There are 14 residues in the CDR3. The CDR3 protein is CASSKEDRGYGYTF. The CDR3, as DNA: TGTGCCAGCAGCAAAGAGGACAGGGGCTATGGCTACACCTTC.

The chain carries TRBV30 and TRBJ1-6; 9 bases fit TRBD1. The CDR3 has 17 residues. Germline trimming cut 2 bases from V and 10 bases from J; bases unmatched to any gene: 15. Per germline, CDR1 GTSNPN and CDR2 SVGIG (reference sequence). The CDR3 here is CAWSPDRGPSIQSPLHF. In DNA form, the CDR3 reads TGTGCCTGGAGTCCGGACAGGGGCCCGAGTATTCAGTCACCCCTCCACTTT.

The chain has TRBV6-2 or TRBV6-3 and TRBJ1-5, with 8 bases identical to TRBD1. Germline CDR1 is MNHEY and CDR2 is SVGEGT. J gave up 10 bases and V 5 bases, and 16 bases lay outside the gene matches. This CDR3 is built from 16 residues. CDR3 protein: CASSSIPGQVVVPQHF. As DNA, the CDR3 is TGTGCCAGCAGTAGCATCCCGGGACAGGTTGTTGTTCCCCAGCATTTT.